The 8 T cell receptor beta chains listed next were all sequenced from one sample in a study of blood T cell repertoires in COVID-19. Assay used: immunoSEQ multiplex PCR; TCRdb lists only in-frame clones, some missing. The sample gives about 130,000 clones, roughly 90% of which show up once; over 1% is in the top ten. Source material: peripheral blood. The source is a woman aged 80 or over with acute or convalescent COVID-19.

V usage is TRBV3-1 (or the pseudogene TRBV3-2) and J usage is TRBJ1-1, with 10 bases aligning to TRBD1. Trimming took 3 bases from V and 8 from J; bases not matched to a gene: 3. The CDR3 extends over 13 amino acids. The V gene's germline CDR1 is LGHDT and CDR2 YNNKEL (reference sequence). For the CDR3, the DNA is TGTGCCAGCAGCCATTCGGACAGGGGGGAAGCTTTCTTT. Protein: CASSHSDRGEAFF.

The chain is built from TRBV18 and TRBJ1-5; D remains ambiguous. V lost 2 bases and J 5 bases, leaving 7 bases between the germline ends. CDR1 and CDR2 from the germline V gene are KGHSH and LQKENI. The CDR3 sequence is 13 residues long. The CDR3 DNA follows: TGTGCCAGCTCACCATCCGGGGATCAGCCCCAGCATTTT. It encodes CASSPSGDQPQHF.

This chain links TRBV19 with TRBJ1-2; 7 nucleotides line up with TRBD1. The CDR3 sequence is 14 residues long. The germline V gene has CDR1 LNHDA and CDR2 SQIVND (reference sequence). V dropped 9 bases and J dropped 5; count of bases not matched to a gene: 12. The CDR3 nucleotides read TGTGCCAGCAATATTGCCGGGACAGCATATGGCTACACCTTC. Residues: CASNIAGTAYGYTF.

V and J are TRBV4-3 and TRBJ1-2; 11 nucleotides match TRBD1. The CDR3 is 15 residues long. Germline trimming cut 2 bases from V and 7 bases from J; bases unmatched to any gene: 6. Germline values: CDR1 LGHNA, CDR2 YSLEER. This CDR3 reads CASSQSGTGGFGYTF. The CDR3 DNA reads as TGCGCCAGCAGCCAATCCGGGACAGGGGGGTTTGGCTACACCTTC.

V is TRBV5-5 and J is TRBJ2-1; no reliable D call. Per germline, CDR1 SGHKS and CDR2 YYEKEE (reference sequence). This CDR3 has 13 amino acids. Trimming removed 2 bases at V and 0 bases at J, with 3 bases between. CDR3 in amino acids: CASSFNSYNEQFF. The CDR3 DNA sequence: TGTGCCAGCAGCTTTAACTCCTACAATGAGCAGTTCTTC.

The V gene is TRBV6-5, the J gene TRBJ1-1, with D perhaps matching TRBD1 (6 bases). There are 14 residues in the CDR3. The V gene lost 6 bases and the J gene lost 9 bases, with 20 bases spanning the gap. The germline V gene encodes CDR1 MNHEY and CDR2 SVGAGI. DNA for the CDR3: TGTGCCAGCAGGAAGACAGGCGGCAGCCTGCAAGCTTTCTTT. Translation: CASRKTGGSLQAFF.

This clone has only a few counts. A read error likely explains this, since a far larger clone differs by one base. The gene calls are TRBV12-3 or TRBV12-4 and TRBJ1-1; possibly TRBD1 for D (5 bases). The CDR3 loop spans 13 amino acids. V lost 2 bases and J 1 base, leaving 5 bases between the germline ends. The CDR3 region has the DNA TGTGCCAGCAGTTTAAGGGGGAACACTGAAGCTTTCTTT. It is translated as CASSLRGNTEAFF.

This clone was seen more than once but under ten times. The CDR3 reads CASSVEVPSSQPQHF. CDR3 sequence (DNA): TGTGCCAGCAGTGTGGAGGTTCCCTCGTCCCAGCCCCAGCATTTT. This chain connects TRBV2 to TRBJ1-5; D unclear. Germline V gene data show CDR1 as SNHLY and CDR2 as FYNNEI. V lost 4 bases and J lost 7, with 17 bases in between. CDR3 length: 15 residues.